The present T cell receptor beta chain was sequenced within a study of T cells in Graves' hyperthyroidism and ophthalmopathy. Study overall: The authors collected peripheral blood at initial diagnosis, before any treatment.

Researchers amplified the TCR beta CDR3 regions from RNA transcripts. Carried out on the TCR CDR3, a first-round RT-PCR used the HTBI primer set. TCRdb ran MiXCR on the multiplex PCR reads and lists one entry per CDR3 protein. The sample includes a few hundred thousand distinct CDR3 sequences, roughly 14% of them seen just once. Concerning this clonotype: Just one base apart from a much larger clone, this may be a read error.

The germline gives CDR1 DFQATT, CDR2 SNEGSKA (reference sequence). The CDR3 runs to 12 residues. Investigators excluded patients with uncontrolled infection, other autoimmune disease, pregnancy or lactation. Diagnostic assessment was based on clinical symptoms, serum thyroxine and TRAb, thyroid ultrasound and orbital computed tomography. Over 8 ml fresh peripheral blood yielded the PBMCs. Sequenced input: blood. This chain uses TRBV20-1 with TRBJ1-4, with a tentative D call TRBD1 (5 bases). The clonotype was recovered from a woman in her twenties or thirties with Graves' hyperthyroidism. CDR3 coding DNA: TGCAGTGTAGTGGGCAGGGATGAAAAACTGGTTTTT. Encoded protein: CSVVGRDEKLVF.